This T cell receptor (beta chain) was sequenced in a study of cytomegalovirus exposure and HLA in healthy donors. V was clipped by 4 bases and J by 1 base; unmatched bases: 14. The CDR3 covers 19 residues. The germline V gene encodes CDR1 ENHRY and CDR2 SYGVKD. PCR employed 60 Vbeta and 13 Jbeta primers. Profiled with immunoSEQ multiplex PCR; TCRdb holds only in-frame clones, not every one. This table holds tens of thousands of clones, 60% to 70% found once. The sequenced material came from PBMCs. This TCR was sampled from a woman aged 25 to 45 in good health and CMV-seronegative. This chain joins TRBV10-3 and TRBJ1-1; the match to TRBD1 covers 11 bases. CDR3 protein: CAISVGTGGWGWTNTEAFF. CDR3 DNA: TGTGCCATCAGTGTAGGGACAGGGGGTTGGGGCTGGACGAACACTGAAGCTTTCTTT.